This T cell receptor (beta chain) was identified in a study of blood T cells in healthy people across ages. This CDR3 region has 16 residues. Trimming removed 2 bases from V and 7 bases from J; junction bases left unmatched: 9. The germline gives CDR1 MGHRA, CDR2 YSYEKL. The table lists this clonotype with a few counts. The authors ran a second PCR of roughly 6 to 11 cycles using a sample-barcoded 5' primer and a J-beta primer mix. TCRdb ran MiXCR on the 5' RACE reads and lists one entry per CDR3 protein. Of over a million distinct CDR3 sequences listed, about 40% were seen once; the top ten hold 7.9%.

The chain carries TRBV4-1 and TRBJ1-2; 11 bases match TRBD1. The TCR originated in a woman aged 18-30 years in good health. Sequencing was done on a sample of blood. CDR3 protein: CASSQTGTGGHAGYTF. CDR3 DNA sequence: TGCGCCAGCAGCCAAACCGGGACAGGGGGGCACGCTGGCTACACCTTC.